The rows below give T cell receptor beta chains drawn from one sample of a study of T-cell reconstitution after alpha-beta-depleted transplantation in children. TCRdb passed the PCR reads through MiXCR, listing each CDR3 protein once. Among 500,000 to 650,000 distinct CDR3 sequences listed, 10% to 15% were seen once. This material consisted of PBMCs, mostly from graft donor cells, taken 360 days after TCRalphabeta/CD19-depleted stem cell transplant. The receptors stem from a male patient between 5 and 17 years old who had a stem cell transplant for acute myeloid leukemia, so the T cells may come from the graft donor. CDR3s include the opening cysteine and the closing phenylalanine or tryptophan. A D gene is named only where the DNA matches it firmly. Only some rows state a clone size, as once, few, many or a class for expanded clones.

v_gene,j_gene,abundance,d_gene,CDR3nt,CDR3aa
TRBV24-1,TRBJ2-2,few,NA,TGTGCCACCAGTGATTTTTCGGAGATCGGGGAGCTGTTTTTT,CATSDFSEIGELFF
TRBV12-3/TRBV12-4,TRBJ2-2,few,NA,TGTGCCAGCAGTCCCCGGACAACCGGGGACACCGGGGAGCTGTTTTTT,CASSPRTTGDTGELFF
TRBV12-3/TRBV12-4,TRBJ2-5,few,NA,TGTGCCAGCGGGAAGACCCTGGAGACCCAGTACTTC,CASGKTLETQYF
TRBV12-3/TRBV12-4,TRBJ2-1,few,TRBD2,TGTGCCAGCAGTGGTAGCGGGAGGGCCGGGAATGAGCAGTTCTTC,CASSGSGRAGNEQFF
TRBV20-1,TRBJ2-7,NA,NA,TGCAGTGCGATAGCGGCCCGGTCCTACGAGCAGTACTTC,CSAIAARSYEQYF
TRBV12-3/TRBV12-4,TRBJ2-7,many,NA,TGTGCCAGCAGTTTTGGGGGACAAAAGTACGAGCAGTACTTC,CASSFGGQKYEQYF
TRBV7-8,TRBJ2-5,few,TRBD2,TGTGCCAGCAGCTCGAATATATGGGGGGGTGGGGGTGGGGAGACCCAGTACTTC,CASSSNIWGGGGGETQYF
TRBV20-1,TRBJ2-1,few,NA,TGCAGTGCTAGAGGGACTGGGGGCTGGGACAATGAGCAGTTCTTC,CSARGTGGWDNEQFF
TRBV12-3/TRBV12-4,TRBJ2-5,once,TRBD2,TGTGCCAGCAGTTTAATGAGACTAGCGGGAGTAGAGACCCAGTACTTC,CASSLMRLAGVETQYF
TRBV3-1,TRBJ2-7,many,TRBD2,TGTGCCAGCAGCGAGGGACTAGTGGGATTCTACGAGCAGTACTTC,CASSEGLVGFYEQYF
TRBV19,TRBJ2-1,NA,NA,TGTGCCAGTAGTATTAATCGCGGGGCGCAAAGAGAGCAGTTCTTC,CASSINRGAQREQFF
TRBV29-1,TRBJ1-1,many,NA,TGCAGCGCCATGAACACTGAAGCTTTCTTT,CSAMNTEAFF
TRBV20-1,TRBJ2-7,NA,TRBD1,TGCAGTGCCGCAAGGACCGGACAGGGTCGCCCCTACGAGCAGTACTTC,CSAARTGQGRPYEQYF
TRBV12-3/TRBV12-4,TRBJ1-4,few,NA,TGTGCCAGCAGTTTGGGCACGAAGGAAAAACTGTTTTTT,CASSLGTKEKLFF
TRBV7-9,TRBJ2-3,few,NA,TGTGCCAGCAGTTTCAGCCTAGGGATTAGCACAGATACGCAGTATTTT,CASSFSLGISTDTQYF
TRBV6-5,TRBJ1-5,few,TRBD1,TGTGCCAGCAGTCGATTTAGGCAGGGGGCCGGCAGCGATCAGCCCCAGCATTTT,CASSRFRQGAGSDQPQHF
TRBV12-3/TRBV12-4,TRBJ1-1,few,NA,TGTGCCAGCACCTCGACAGCCATGAACACTGAAGCTTTCTTT,CASTSTAMNTEAFF
TRBV6-1,TRBJ2-1,few,NA,TGTGCCAGCAGACGCGATGGCCTGAGCTCCTACAATGAGCAGTTCTTC,CASRRDGLSSYNEQFF
TRBV11-2,TRBJ2-2,few,TRBD2,TGTGCCAGCAGCTTAGGGACTAGCGGGGCGAACACCGGGGAGCTGTTTTTT,CASSLGTSGANTGELFF
TRBV20-1,TRBJ2-1,NA,TRBD1,TGCAGTGCAGAATCCGGGACAGGGGCCTACAATGAGCAGTTCTTC,CSAESGTGAYNEQFF
TRBV7-2,TRBJ2-7,many,TRBD1,TGTGCCAGCAGTATGGAAGACAGGGTTTCCGAGCAGTACTTC,CASSMEDRVSEQYF
TRBV9,TRBJ2-5,many,NA,TGTGCCAGCAGCTCAAATCCTCAAGAGACCCAGTACTTC,CASSSNPQETQYF